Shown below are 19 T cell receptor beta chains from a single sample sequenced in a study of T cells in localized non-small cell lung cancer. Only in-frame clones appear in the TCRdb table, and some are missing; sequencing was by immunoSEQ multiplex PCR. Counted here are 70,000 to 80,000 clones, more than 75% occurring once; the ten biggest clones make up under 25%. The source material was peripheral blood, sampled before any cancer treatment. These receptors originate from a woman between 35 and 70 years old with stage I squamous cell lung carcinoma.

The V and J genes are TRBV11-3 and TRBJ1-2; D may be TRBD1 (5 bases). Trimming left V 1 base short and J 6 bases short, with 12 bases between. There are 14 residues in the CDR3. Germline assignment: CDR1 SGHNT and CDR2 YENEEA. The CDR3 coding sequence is TGTGCCAGCAGCTTAGTCCCAGGGCTTAATGGCTACACCTTC. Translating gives CASSLVPGLNGYTF. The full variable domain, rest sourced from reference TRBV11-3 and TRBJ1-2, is EAGVVQSPRYKIIEKKQPVAFWCNPISGHNTLYWYLQNLGQGPELLIRYENEEAVDDSQLPKDRFSAERLKGVDSTLKIQPAELGDSAVYLCASSLVPGLNGYTFGSGTRLTVV.

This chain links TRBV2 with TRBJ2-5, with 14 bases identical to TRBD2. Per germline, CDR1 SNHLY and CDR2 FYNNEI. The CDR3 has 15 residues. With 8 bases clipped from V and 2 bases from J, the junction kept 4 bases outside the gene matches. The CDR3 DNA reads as TGTGCCAGCGCGGGGACTAGCGGGGGACAAGAGACCCAGTACTTC. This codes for CASAGTSGGQETQYF.

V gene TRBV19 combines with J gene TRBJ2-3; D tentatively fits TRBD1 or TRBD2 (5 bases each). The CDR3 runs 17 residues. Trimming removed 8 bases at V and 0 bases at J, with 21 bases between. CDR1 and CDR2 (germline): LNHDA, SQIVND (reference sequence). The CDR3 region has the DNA TGTGCCAGTGGTCCATTAGGAGTGGGACCTAGCACAGATACGCAGTATTTT. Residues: CASGPLGVGPSTDTQYF.

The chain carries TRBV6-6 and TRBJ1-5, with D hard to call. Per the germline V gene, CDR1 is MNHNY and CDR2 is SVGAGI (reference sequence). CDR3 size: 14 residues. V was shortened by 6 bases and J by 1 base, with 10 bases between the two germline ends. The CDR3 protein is CASSPTRSNQPQHF. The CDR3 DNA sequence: TGTGCCAGCAGCCCCACTCGGAGCAATCAGCCCCAGCATTTT.

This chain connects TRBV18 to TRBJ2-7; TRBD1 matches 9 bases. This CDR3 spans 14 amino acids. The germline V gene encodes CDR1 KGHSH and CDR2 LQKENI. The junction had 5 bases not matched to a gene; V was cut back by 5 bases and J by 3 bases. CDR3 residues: CASSSLTGGYEQYF. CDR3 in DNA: TGTGCCAGCTCATCCCTGACAGGGGGCTACGAGCAGTACTTC.

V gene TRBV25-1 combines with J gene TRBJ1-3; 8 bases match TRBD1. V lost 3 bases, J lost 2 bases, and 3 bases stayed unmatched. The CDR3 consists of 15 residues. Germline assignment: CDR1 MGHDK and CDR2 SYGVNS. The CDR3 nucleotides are TGTGCCAGCAGTGACTCAGGGGGCACTGGAAACACCATATATTTT. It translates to CASSDSGGTGNTIYF.

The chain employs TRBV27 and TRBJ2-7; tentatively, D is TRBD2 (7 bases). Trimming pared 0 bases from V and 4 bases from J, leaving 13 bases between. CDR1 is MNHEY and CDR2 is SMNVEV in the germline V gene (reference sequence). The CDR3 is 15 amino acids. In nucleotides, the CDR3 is TGTGCCAGCAGTTTATCGGGGCGGGGGCGTTACGAGCAGTACTTC. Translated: CASSLSGRGRYEQYF.

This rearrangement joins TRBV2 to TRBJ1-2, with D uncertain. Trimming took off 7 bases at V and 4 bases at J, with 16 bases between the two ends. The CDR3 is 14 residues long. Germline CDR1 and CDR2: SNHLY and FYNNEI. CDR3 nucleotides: TGTGCCAGCATTCAGGCCTCGAGACTCTATGGCTACACCTTC. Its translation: CASIQASRLYGYTF.

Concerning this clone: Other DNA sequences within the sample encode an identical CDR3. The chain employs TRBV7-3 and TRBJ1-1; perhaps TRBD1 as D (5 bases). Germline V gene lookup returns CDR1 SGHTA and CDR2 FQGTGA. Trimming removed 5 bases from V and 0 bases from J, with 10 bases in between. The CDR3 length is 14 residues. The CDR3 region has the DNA TGTGCCAGCAGCCCCGGGACCATGAACACTGAAGCTTTCTTT. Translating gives CASSPGTMNTEAFF.

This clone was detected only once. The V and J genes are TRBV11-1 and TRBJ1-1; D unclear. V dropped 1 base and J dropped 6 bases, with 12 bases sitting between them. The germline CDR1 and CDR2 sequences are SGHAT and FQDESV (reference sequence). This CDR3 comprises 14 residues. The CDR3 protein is CASSLGTLHAEAFF. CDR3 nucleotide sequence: TGTGCCAGCAGCTTAGGAACCTTGCACGCTGAAGCTTTCTTT.

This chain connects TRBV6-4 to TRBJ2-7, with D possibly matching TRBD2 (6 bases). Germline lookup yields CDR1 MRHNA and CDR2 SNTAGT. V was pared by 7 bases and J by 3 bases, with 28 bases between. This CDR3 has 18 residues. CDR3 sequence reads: CASNGDSIGSWPLYEQYF. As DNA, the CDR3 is TGTGCCAGCAACGGGGACTCTATTGGATCGTGGCCCCTCTACGAGCAGTACTTC.

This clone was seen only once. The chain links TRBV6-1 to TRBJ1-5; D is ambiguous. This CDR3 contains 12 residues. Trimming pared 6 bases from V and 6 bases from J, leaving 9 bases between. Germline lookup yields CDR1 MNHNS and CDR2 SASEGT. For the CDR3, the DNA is TGTGCCAGCAGCCTGCAGGCTCAGCCCCAGCATTTT. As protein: CASSLQAQPQHF.

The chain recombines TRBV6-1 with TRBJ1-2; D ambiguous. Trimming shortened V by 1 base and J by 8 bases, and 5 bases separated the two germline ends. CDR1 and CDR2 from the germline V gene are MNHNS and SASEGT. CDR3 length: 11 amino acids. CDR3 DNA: TGTGCCAGCAGTGAAGATGGGGGCTACACCTTC. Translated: CASSEDGGYTF.

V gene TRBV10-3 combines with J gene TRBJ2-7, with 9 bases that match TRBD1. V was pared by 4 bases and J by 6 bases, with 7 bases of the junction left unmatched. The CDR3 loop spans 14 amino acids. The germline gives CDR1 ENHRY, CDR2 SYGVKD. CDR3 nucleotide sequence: TGTGCCATCAGTGGAGACAGGGGGACGGGCGAGCAGTACTTC. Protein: CAISGDRGTGEQYF.

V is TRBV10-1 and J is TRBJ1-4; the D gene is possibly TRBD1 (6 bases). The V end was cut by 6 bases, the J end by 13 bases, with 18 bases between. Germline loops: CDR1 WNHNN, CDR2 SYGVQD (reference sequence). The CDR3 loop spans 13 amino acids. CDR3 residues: CASSELTGTRLFF. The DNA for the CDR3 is TGCGCCAGCAGCGAACTGACCGGGACAAGACTGTTTTTT.

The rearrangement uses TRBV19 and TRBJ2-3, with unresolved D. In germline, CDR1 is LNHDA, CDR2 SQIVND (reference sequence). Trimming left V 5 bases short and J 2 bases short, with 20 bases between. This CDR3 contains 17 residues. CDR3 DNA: TGTGCCAGTAGTTACCAACCCGGGCCCACCCCCACAGATACGCAGTATTTT. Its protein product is CASSYQPGPTPTDTQYF. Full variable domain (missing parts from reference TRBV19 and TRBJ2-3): DGGITQSPKYLFRKEGQNVTLSCEQNLNHDAMYWYRQDPGQGLRLIYYSQIVNDFQKGDIAEGYSVSREKKESFPLTVTSAQKNPTAFYLCASSYQPGPTPTDTQYFGPGTRLTVL.

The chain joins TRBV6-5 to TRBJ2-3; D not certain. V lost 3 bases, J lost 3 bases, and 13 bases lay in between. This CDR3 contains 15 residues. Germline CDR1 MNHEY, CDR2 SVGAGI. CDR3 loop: CASSYEIGGTDTQYF. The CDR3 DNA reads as TGTGCCAGCAGTTATGAAATAGGTGGGACAGATACGCAGTATTTT.

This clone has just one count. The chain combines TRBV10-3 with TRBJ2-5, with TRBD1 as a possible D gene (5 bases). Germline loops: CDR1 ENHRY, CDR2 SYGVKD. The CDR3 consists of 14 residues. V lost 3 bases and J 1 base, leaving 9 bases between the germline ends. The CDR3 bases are TGTGCCATCAGTGACTCCAGGGCCCAAGAGACCCAGTACTTC. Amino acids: CAISDSRAQETQYF.

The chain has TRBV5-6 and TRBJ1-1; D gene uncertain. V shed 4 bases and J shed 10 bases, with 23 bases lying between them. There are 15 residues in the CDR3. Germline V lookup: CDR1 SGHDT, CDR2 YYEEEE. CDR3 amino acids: CASSPDPSGTLGAFF. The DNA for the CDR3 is TGTGCCAGCAGCCCGGACCCCAGCGGAACCCTTGGAGCTTTCTTT.